This entry lists 18 T cell receptor beta chains sequenced from one sample in a study of blood T cell repertoires in COVID-19. Clones were sequenced by immunoSEQ multiplex PCR, and TCRdb holds only the in-frame ones, with some missing. The data show under 75,000 clones, with 80% to 90% seen just once and around 8.7% held by the top ten. Source material: peripheral blood. These receptors all come from a man aged 50-59 years with active COVID-19.

The gene calls are TRBV7-3 and TRBJ1-1, with D possibly TRBD1 on 5 matching bases. This CDR3 comprises 15 residues. Germline V gives CDR1 SGHTA, CDR2 FQGTGA. V lost 1 base and J 0 bases, leaving 9 bases between the germline ends. As DNA, the CDR3 is TGTGCCAGCAGCTTAAAGCCAGGGATGAACACTGAAGCTTTCTTT. Translation gives CASSLKPGMNTEAFF.

The chain couples TRBV6-5 to TRBJ2-7; 8 nucleotides match TRBD2. Germline values: CDR1 MNHEY, CDR2 SVGAGI. With 10 bases clipped from V and 3 bases from J, the junction kept 8 bases outside the gene matches. This CDR3 spans 13 amino acids. CDR3: CAIPHLAGYEQYF. The CDR3 nucleotides read TGTGCCATACCCCATCTAGCGGGCTACGAGCAGTACTTC.

This clone is labeled as medium-sized. The rearrangement uses TRBV15 and TRBJ2-2; TRBD1 might be the D (5 bases). Trimming shortened V by 0 bases and J by 2 bases, and 13 bases separated the two germline ends. CDR1 LNHNV and CDR2 YYDKDF come from the germline V gene (reference sequence). CDR3 size: 17 residues. The CDR3 coding sequence is TGTGCCACCAGCAGAGATGGGGCAGAATTCAACACCGGGGAGCTGTTTTTT. This encodes CATSRDGAEFNTGELFF.

CDR3: CASSRDRGDEKLFF. The CDR3 region has the DNA TGTGCCAGCAGCCGCGACAGAGGAGATGAAAAACTGTTTTTT. The rearrangement links TRBV7-9 to TRBJ1-4, with D possibly matching TRBD1 (5 bases). The CDR3 consists of 14 residues. Germline-derived CDR1 and CDR2 are SEHNR and FQNEAQ (reference sequence). V gave up 5 bases and J gave up 6 bases, with 13 bases separating them.

This clone was found a few times. The chain joins TRBV5-1 to TRBJ1-1; D possibly corresponds to TRBD1 (5 bases). The V end was cut by 5 bases, the J end by 0 bases, with 17 bases between. The CDR3 is 16 residues long. Germline V gene lookup returns CDR1 SGHRS and CDR2 YFSETQ. The CDR3 DNA reads TGCGCCAGCAGTCCCGGGACTGCCGGGATGAACACTGAAGCTTTCTTT. It specifies CASSPGTAGMNTEAFF.

This clone was found once. The chain couples TRBV11-2 to TRBJ2-3, with TRBD2 identical over 12 bases. CDR1 SGHAT and CDR2 FQNNGV come from the germline V gene. The V gene end was trimmed by 6 bases and the J gene end by 10 bases; junction bases not matched to a gene: 8. CDR3 length: 14 amino acids. The CDR3 DNA follows: TGTGCCAGCAGGCACGCTAGCGGGGGGGCTTCGCAGTATTTT. The encoded protein is CASRHASGGASQYF.

The rearrangement links TRBV7-6 to TRBJ2-1; tentatively, D is TRBD2 (7 bases). Per germline, CDR1 SGHVS and CDR2 FNYEAQ. V was trimmed by 3 bases and J by 8 bases, leaving 26 bases between them. The CDR3 sequence is 18 residues long. For the CDR3, the DNA is TGTGCCAGCAGCTTGGGTAACGGGGGGCCCTTTATCATCCATGAGCAGTTCTTC. It is translated as CASSLGNGGPFIIHEQFF.

The gene calls are TRBV11-2 and TRBJ1-2; 9 bases fit TRBD1. Germline V lookup: CDR1 SGHAT, CDR2 FQNNGV. V shed 2 bases, J shed 8 bases, and the junction held 9 bases outside the gene matches. This CDR3 comprises 15 residues. The CDR3 nucleotides are TGTGCCAGCAGCTTATCACCCGGGACAGGGTACGGCTACACCTTC. Its translation is CASSLSPGTGYGYTF.

This clone was observed a single time. The CDR3 region is CASSLAAGGNTIYF. The CDR3 bases are TGTGCCAGCAGTCTGGCCGCGGGAGGAAACACCATATATTTT. J is TRBJ1-3 and V is TRBV2; D remains ambiguous. The CDR3 contains 14 residues. The V end was cut by 5 bases, the J end by 4 bases, with 12 bases between. CDR1 and CDR2 from the germline V gene are SNHLY and FYNNEI.

This chain uses TRBV7-8 with TRBJ2-3, with a tentative D call TRBD2 (5 bases). Germline CDR1 SGHVS, CDR2 FQNEAQ. The CDR3 loop spans 14 amino acids. V lost 1 base and J lost 5, with 10 bases in between. The CDR3: CASSLVGVGDTQYF. CDR3 DNA sequence: TGTGCCAGCAGCTTAGTCGGGGTAGGAGATACGCAGTATTTT.

The chain joins TRBV2 to TRBJ1-1; D is possibly TRBD1 (6 bases). The germline V gene has CDR1 SNHLY and CDR2 FYNNEI. The CDR3 is 13 residues long. Trimming stripped 6 bases from V and 2 bases from J, with 10 bases between. Here the CDR3 DNA reads TGTGCCAGCAGAAAGGACAGAAACACTGAAGCTTTCTTT. Translating it yields CASRKDRNTEAFF.

The chain couples TRBV5-1 to TRBJ2-7; a weak D match, TRBD2 (5 bases). The CDR3 loop spans 13 amino acids. In germline, CDR1 is SGHRS, CDR2 YFSETQ. V was cut by 1 base and J by 3 bases, with 8 bases left in between. CDR3 DNA sequence: TGCGCCAGCAGCTTGCTTGCGGGCTACGAGCAGTACTTC. Amino acid sequence: CASSLLAGYEQYF.

CDR3 sequence: CSVVLAGGQETQYF. CDR3 DNA sequence: TGCAGCGTTGTTCTAGCGGGGGGCCAAGAGACCCAGTACTTC. The J gene is TRBJ2-5, the V gene TRBV29-1; 11 nucleotides align to TRBD2. Losses at the gene ends were 4 bases for V and 1 base for J; bases not matched to a gene: 2. This CDR3 contains 14 residues. Germline assignment: CDR1 SQVTM and CDR2 ANQGSEA.

The V gene is TRBV11-2, the J gene TRBJ1-1, with a tentative D call TRBD1 (6 bases). The CDR3 is 11 residues long. The germline V and J ends were trimmed by 1 base and 11 bases, with 8 bases remaining between them. Germline CDR1 reads SGHAT; CDR2 reads FQNNGV. In nucleotides, the CDR3 is TGTGCCAGCAGCTTAGCCCAGGGGGCTTTCTTT. This gives the protein CASSLAQGAFF.

The chain links TRBV11-1 to TRBJ2-1, with 10 positions matching TRBD1. J lost 0 bases, V lost 0 bases, and 2 bases had no gene match. The CDR3 is 17 residues long. Germline V CDR1 and CDR2: SGHAT, FQDESV (reference sequence). CDR3: CASSLARTGGSYNEQFF. The CDR3 region has the DNA TGTGCCAGCAGCTTAGCGCGGACAGGGGGCTCCTACAATGAGCAGTTCTTC.

The chain recombines TRBV29-1 with TRBJ2-2; tentative D call: TRBD2 (5 bases). Trimming stripped 5 bases from V and 8 bases from J, with 12 bases between. CDR3 size: 12 residues. Germline CDR1 is SQVTM and CDR2 is ANQGSEA. As DNA, the CDR3 is TGCAGCGTTAAGTTTCGAGGGGGGGAGCTGTTTTTT. Protein product: CSVKFRGGELFF.

This clone was detected only a few times. This chain links TRBV27 with TRBJ1-5; D might be TRBD1 (6 bases). This CDR3 is 13 amino acids long. Germline V gives CDR1 MNHEY, CDR2 SMNVEV (reference sequence). V lost 2 bases to trimming and J lost 6 bases, with 8 bases between them. The CDR3 DNA sequence: TGTGCCAGCAGTTTAACAGGGACTCAGCCCCAGCATTTT. Translation gives CASSLTGTQPQHF.

In this sample, this clone turned up a few times. The rearrangement uses TRBV5-6 and TRBJ1-5, with D hard to call. Germline loops: CDR1 SGHDT, CDR2 YYEEEE. Between the trimmed V and J ends, which lost 2 bases and 5 bases, there was a span of 14 bases. The CDR3 covers 15 residues. The CDR3 DNA follows: TGTGCCAGCAGCTTCAAAAACAGAGATCATCAGCCCCAGCATTTT. It translates to CASSFKNRDHQPQHF.